The clone carrying this TCR beta chain was observed a handful of times. Trimming took 6 bases from V and 4 from J, leaving 18 bases between them. The germline CDR1 and CDR2 sequences are SNHLY and FYNNEI. The CDR3 extends over 15 amino acids. The data derive from a study of shared clonotypes between healthy human individuals. Some clones are missing from TCRdb's copy, which holds only in-frame ones; the method was immunoSEQ multiplex PCR. The sample consists of approximately 87,000 clones, 62% of them appearing once. The specimen sequenced was memory CD8+ T cells sorted from blood. Subset here: CD45RO+ cells pooled with CCR7-negative TemRA cells. This chain connects TRBV2 to TRBJ1-2; tentative D call: TRBD1 (6 bases). The TCR comes from a man aged 25 to 40 in good health. CDR3 nucleotides: TGTGCCAGCAGCCTTGGACAGCTTTCTTTCTATGGCTACACCTTC. Translated: CASSLGQLSFYGYTF.